This T cell receptor beta chain was recovered during a study of cytomegalovirus exposure and HLA in healthy donors. CDR3 length: 16 residues. V was pared by 5 bases and J by 5 bases, with 14 bases of the junction left unmatched. Germline-derived CDR1 and CDR2 are MNHEY and SMNVEV (reference sequence). Primers: 60 Vbeta forward and 13 Jbeta reverse. Using immunoSEQ multiplex PCR, the repertoire was profiled, and TCRdb retains in-frame clones only, with some absent. The sample has approximately 140,000 clones; 55% to 80% are singletons. The V and J genes are TRBV27 and TRBJ1-2; TRBD1 agrees at 7 bases. Sample: PBMCs. The clonotype was recovered from a human donor in good health. The CDR3 nucleotides read TGTGCCAGCAGTCCTAGGACAGGATACCTACTGTATGGCTACACCTTC. Translation gives CASSPRTGYLLYGYTF.